These 32 T cell receptor beta chains came from one sample sequenced in a study of beta chain features in type 1 diabetes. Study-wide points: Researchers report that Type 1 diabetes patients had moderately but significantly shorter TCRB CDR3s across all four CD4+ subsets.

For these TCRs, the target antigens are not known. Expressed TCRB transcripts were sequenced because the entire RNA isolate underwent reverse transcription. The repertoire was sequenced with immunoSEQ multiplex PCR; TCRdb's copy has only in-frame clones and lacks some. The table records some 660,000 clones, around 15% of them present only once. The sample comprised naive CD4+ T cells from blood. All receptors derive from a man younger than 35 with type 1 diabetes.

The chain employs TRBV5-5 and TRBJ2-7, with a weak D call TRBD1 (6 bases). The CDR3 is 11 amino acids. Trimming took 6 bases from V and 3 from J, leaving 7 bases between them. Germline V gives CDR1 SGHKS, CDR2 YYEKEE (reference sequence). Here the CDR3 DNA reads TGTGCCAGCATGACAGGCTACGAGCAGTACTTC. Its protein product is CASMTGYEQYF.

The V and J genes are TRBV6-5 and TRBJ1-5, with D perhaps matching TRBD1 (6 bases). The CDR3 covers 13 residues. Germline V gene data show CDR1 as MNHEY and CDR2 as SVGAGI. Trimming cost V 6 bases and J 7 bases, with 13 bases left between them. CDR3 sequence: CASRNRVEQPQHF. The CDR3 coding sequence is TGTGCCAGCAGGAACAGGGTGGAGCAGCCCCAGCATTTT.

In its sample, this clone was seen a few times. The V gene is TRBV2, the J gene TRBJ1-1, with D possibly TRBD1 on 6 matching bases. Germline V gene data show CDR1 as SNHLY and CDR2 as FYNNEI. V shed 8 bases and J shed 0 bases, with 13 bases lying between them. The CDR3 spans 14 residues. The CDR3 region is CASLQGLMNTEAFF. The DNA of the CDR3 is TGTGCCAGCCTTCAGGGGCTCATGAACACTGAAGCTTTCTTT.

This clone was counted only a few times. This rearrangement joins TRBV5-1 to TRBJ2-3, with 9 bases that match TRBD1. V lost 0 bases to trimming and J lost 1 base; unmatched junction nucleotides: 3. Germline values: CDR1 SGHRS, CDR2 YFSETQ. The CDR3 covers 16 residues. Here the CDR3 DNA reads TGCGCCAGCAGCTTGGGGACAGGGGACCGCACAGATACGCAGTATTTT. Protein: CASSLGTGDRTDTQYF.

The J gene is TRBJ1-4, the V gene TRBV25-1; D is ambiguous. CDR1 and CDR2 (germline): MGHDK, SYGVNS. The germline V and J ends were trimmed by 4 bases and 7 bases, with 13 bases remaining between them. The CDR3 is made up of 14 amino acids. The CDR3 here is CASSGTTESEKLFF. DNA of the CDR3: TGTGCCAGCAGTGGTACCACAGAGAGTGAAAAACTGTTTTTT. Based on the CDR3 plus reference TRBV25-1 and TRBJ1-4, the full variable domain is EADIYQTPRYLVIGTGKKITLECSQTMGHDKMYWYQQDPGMELHLIHYSYGVNSTEKGDLSSESTVSRIRTEHFPLTLESARPSHTSQYLCASSGTTESEKLFFGSGTQLSVL.

This clone has a handful of counts. CDR3 nucleotides: TGTGCCAGCAGCGTAGCGCCGGGGCTGGGGGGTGGCTACACCTTC. Its translation: CASSVAPGLGGGYTF. This rearrangement joins TRBV9 to TRBJ1-2; possibly TRBD1 for D (5 bases). Germline V gives CDR1 SGDLS, CDR2 YYNGEE. The ends were cut back, 0 bases at V and 7 bases at J, with 16 bases in the middle. The CDR3 consists of 15 residues.

This clone occurred a few times. The chain uses TRBV25-1 and TRBJ2-1; D is undetermined. V lost 0 bases to trimming and J lost 12 bases, with 6 bases between them. CDR3 length: 11 residues. Germline V CDR1 and CDR2: MGHDK, SYGVNS. The CDR3, as DNA: TGTGCCAGCAGTGAATATCGATCGCAGTTCTTC. It encodes CASSEYRSQFF.

This chain uses TRBV13 with TRBJ1-1; D unresolved. V lost 0 bases and J lost 0, with 20 bases in between. The CDR3 is 19 amino acids. Germline V CDR1 and CDR2: PRHDT, FYEKMQ (reference sequence). The CDR3 sequence is CASSLGRAGSGPMNTEAFF. CDR3 sequence (DNA): TGTGCCAGCAGCTTAGGCCGGGCGGGTTCTGGTCCTATGAACACTGAAGCTTTCTTT.

A few counts support this clone. The chain recombines TRBV7-2 with TRBJ2-3; TRBD2 might be the D (7 bases). Trimming left V 5 bases short and J 3 bases short, with 18 bases between. This CDR3 contains 16 residues. CDR1 SGHTA and CDR2 FQGNSA come from the germline V gene. The CDR3 region has the DNA TGTGCCAGCAGCCTGCCTGAGGGGAGGGGGACAGATACGCAGTATTTT. It codes for CASSLPEGRGTDTQYF.

The V call is TRBV7-9, the J call TRBJ2-7; 9 bases agree with TRBD1. This CDR3 spans 18 amino acids. The germline CDR1 and CDR2 sequences are SEHNR and FQNEAQ (reference sequence). J gave up 6 bases and V 9 bases, and 24 bases lay outside the gene matches. The CDR3 reads CASPSDRGRVLVRGEQYF. The CDR3 DNA reads as TGTGCCAGTCCGTCGGACAGGGGACGCGTACTGGTGCGGGGCGAGCAGTACTTC.

This chain joins TRBV15 and TRBJ2-2; tentatively, D is TRBD2 (6 bases). This CDR3 region has 16 residues. V was trimmed by 3 bases and J by 1 base, leaving 12 bases between them. CDR1 and CDR2 from the germline V gene are LNHNV and YYDKDF (reference sequence). CDR3 DNA sequence: TGTGCCACCAGCAGGCCCGGGACTGGGAACACCGGGGAGCTGTTTTTT. It yields the protein CATSRPGTGNTGELFF.

Only a few counts were recorded for this clone. Other DNA sequences in the sample encode the same CDR3. J is TRBJ1-1 and V is TRBV30; D ambiguous. The CDR3 covers 13 residues. In germline, CDR1 is GTSNPN, CDR2 SVGIG (reference sequence). V shed 0 bases and J shed 0 bases, with 5 bases lying between them. The DNA for the CDR3 is TGTGCCTGGAGTGTGGGTCTGAACACTGAAGCTTTCTTT. This gives the protein CAWSVGLNTEAFF. The whole variable domain, remainder taken from reference TRBV30 and TRBJ1-1, is SQTIHQWPATLVQPVGSPLSLECTVEGTSNPNLYWYRQAAGRGLQLLFYSVGIGQISSEVPQNLSASRPQDRQFILSSKKLLLSDSGFYLCAWSVGLNTEAFFGQGTRLTVV.

V usage is TRBV7-9 and J usage is TRBJ2-3; 8 bases fit TRBD1. Per germline, CDR1 SEHNR and CDR2 FQNEAQ (reference sequence). The J segment lost 2 bases and the V segment lost 3 bases, leaving 10 bases of the junction unmatched. The CDR3 loop spans 17 amino acids. The DNA for the CDR3 is TGTGCCAGCAGCTTGGGTGTGGCAGGGGGCCCCACAGATACGCAGTATTTT. Protein product: CASSLGVAGGPTDTQYF. The variable domain in full, with the rest retrieved from reference TRBV7-9 and TRBJ2-3, is DTGVSQNPRHKITKRGQNVTFRCDPISEHNRLYWYRQTLGQGPEFLTYFQNEAQLEKSRLLSDRFSAERPKGSFSTLEIQRTEQGDSAMYLCASSLGVAGGPTDTQYFGPGTRLTVL.

This clone has more than one count but fewer than ten. V is TRBV4-3 and J is TRBJ2-1; 8 bases line up with TRBD2. CDR1 is LGHNA and CDR2 is YSLEER in the germline V gene. This CDR3 is built from 16 residues. V trimming: 0 bases; J trimming: 7 bases; junction bases outside the gene matches: 8. The CDR3 is CASSQDVGGLENEQFF. DNA of the CDR3: TGCGCCAGCAGCCAAGATGTAGGGGGACTAGAAAATGAGCAGTTCTTC.

This clone occurred many times. V and J are TRBV10-3 and TRBJ1-1, with a weak D call TRBD1 (5 bases). Germline CDR1 and CDR2: ENHRY and SYGVKD. V lost 4 bases to trimming and J lost 1 base, with 7 bases between them. This CDR3 is built from 13 residues. CDR3 nucleotide sequence: TGTGCCATCAGTGCAGGGACGAACACTGAAGCTTTCTTT. This codes for CAISAGTNTEAFF.

This clone has a handful of counts. The rearrangement uses TRBV4-3 and TRBJ2-3, with a weak D call TRBD2 (6 bases). The CDR3 runs to 14 residues. V shed 1 base and J shed 6 bases, with 11 bases lying between them. Looked up from germline, CDR1 is LGHNA and CDR2 is YSLEER. In nucleotides, the CDR3 is TGCGCCAGCAGCCAAGTATCGGCGGGGGATACGCAGTATTTT. Translated, it gives CASSQVSAGDTQYF.

J is TRBJ1-2 and V is TRBV2; 8 nucleotides line up with TRBD1. The CDR3 is 15 residues long. V shed 4 bases and J 4 bases; nucleotides not matched to a gene: 8. Germline V gives CDR1 SNHLY, CDR2 FYNNEI. The chain's CDR3 is CASSAQGALGYGYTF. DNA for the CDR3: TGTGCCAGCAGTGCTCAGGGGGCTTTAGGCTATGGCTACACCTTC.

This chain joins TRBV9 and TRBJ2-5; maybe TRBD1 (5 bases). Germline V gives CDR1 SGDLS, CDR2 YYNGEE. V dropped 5 bases and J dropped 2 bases, with 16 bases sitting between them. This CDR3 has 15 amino acids. CDR3 protein: CASSRTPKGQETQYF. In DNA, the CDR3 is TGTGCCAGCAGTCGGACCCCGAAGGGGCAAGAGACCCAGTACTTC.

This clone was found a few times. The chain links TRBV15 to TRBJ2-7; D tentatively reads TRBD1 or TRBD2 (5 bases each). Germline CDR1 reads LNHNV; CDR2 reads YYDKDF (reference sequence). Trimming removed 0 bases at V and 2 bases at J, with 8 bases between. CDR3 length: 14 residues. CDR3: CATSRDGDPYEQYF. CDR3 DNA sequence: TGTGCCACCAGCAGAGATGGGGACCCCTACGAGCAGTACTTC.

The chain couples TRBV7-2 to TRBJ2-3; D unresolved. The germline V and J ends were trimmed by 7 bases and 1 base, with 6 bases remaining between them. This CDR3 comprises 12 residues. Germline V CDR1 and CDR2: SGHTA, FQGNSA. The DNA of the CDR3 is TGTGCCAGCACCCTCGGCACAGATACGCAGTATTTT. Protein product: CASTLGTDTQYF.

This clone was detected a few times. The gene calls are TRBV7-9 and TRBJ2-1; D is ambiguous. Germline assignment: CDR1 SEHNR and CDR2 FQNEAQ (reference sequence). This CDR3 is built from 10 residues. V shed 5 bases and J shed 13 bases, with 9 bases lying between them. In DNA form, the CDR3 reads TGTGCCAGCAGCCCAGACCCCCAGTTCTTC. It encodes CASSPDPQFF.

This clone occurred a few times. The chain carries TRBV5-1 and TRBJ2-3; possible D gene TRBD1, 5 bases. The germline V gene has CDR1 SGHRS and CDR2 YFSETQ. The CDR3 contains 14 residues. V was trimmed by 0 bases and J by 6 bases, leaving 11 bases between them. The CDR3, as DNA: TGCGCCAGCAGCTTGGCGGGCAGGGTGGATACGCAGTATTTT. It yields the protein CASSLAGRVDTQYF.

This clone has just a few counts. The chain uses TRBV6-5 and TRBJ2-2; D is ambiguous. The CDR3 loop spans 14 amino acids. V was cut by 1 base and J by 2 bases, with 5 bases left in between. The V gene's germline CDR1 is MNHEY and CDR2 SVGAGI. CDR3 nucleotide sequence: TGTGCCAGCAGTTACTTCGGTAACACCGGGGAGCTGTTTTTT. Its protein is CASSYFGNTGELFF.

CDR3 sequence reads: CASSLALGQAYEQYF. CDR3 nucleotide sequence: TGTGCCAGCAGCTTAGCCCTAGGACAGGCCTACGAGCAGTACTTC. This sequence joins TRBV7-2 and TRBJ2-7; 7 bases align to TRBD1. Germline lookup yields CDR1 SGHTA and CDR2 FQGNSA. This CDR3 has 15 amino acids. The junction had 4 bases not matched to a gene; V was cut back by 0 bases and J by 2 bases. The complete variable domain, with remaining parts taken from reference TRBV7-2 and TRBJ2-7, reads GAGVSQSPSNKVTEKGKDVELRCDPISGHTALYWYRQSLGQGLEFLIYFQGNSAPDKSGLPSDRFSAERTGGSVSTLTIQRTQQEDSAVYLCASSLALGQAYEQYFGPGTRLTVT.

This clone was seen more than once but under ten times. The chain has TRBV28 and TRBJ2-6, with 7 bases matching TRBD1. The germline V gene has CDR1 MDHEN and CDR2 SYDVKM. There are 16 residues in the CDR3. J was trimmed by 2 bases and V by 6 bases; bases with no gene match: 7. CDR3 bases: TGTGCCAGCAGCTCCCCCACAGGGGCTGGGGCCAACGTCCTGACTTTC. Amino acid sequence: CASSSPTGAGANVLTF.

V usage is TRBV5-6 and J usage is TRBJ1-1; no definite D call. This CDR3 spans 12 amino acids. The germline V and J ends were trimmed by 0 bases and 8 bases, with 8 bases remaining between them. In germline, CDR1 is SGHDT, CDR2 YYEEEE. For the CDR3, the DNA is TGTGCCAGCAGCTTGGACGGCAGGGAAGCTTTCTTT. It yields the protein CASSLDGREAFF.

The chain recombines TRBV4-3 with TRBJ2-3, with D uncertain. The V and J ends lost 1 base and 1 base respectively, with 9 bases between them. Looked up from germline, CDR1 is LGHNA and CDR2 is YSLEER. This CDR3 is built from 15 residues. This chain's CDR3 is CASSQGPPGTDTQYF. The CDR3 nucleotides read TGCGCCAGCAGCCAAGGGCCGCCGGGCACAGATACGCAGTATTTT.

The rearrangement links TRBV7-2 to TRBJ2-4, with 8 bases lining up with TRBD1. This CDR3 region has 14 residues. The V gene's germline CDR1 is SGHTA and CDR2 FQGNSA. V gave up 3 bases and J gave up 6 bases; unmatched junction bases: 4. CDR3 protein: CASSFTGGGNIQYF. In nucleotides, the CDR3 is TGTGCCAGCAGCTTTACAGGGGGTGGAAACATTCAGTACTTC.

The chain uses TRBV11-2 and TRBJ2-4, with TRBD1 identical over 9 bases. The CDR3 length is 13 residues. Trimming removed 7 bases from V and 6 bases from J; junction bases left unmatched: 4. CDR1 and CDR2 (germline): SGHAT, FQNNGV. In DNA form, the CDR3 reads TGTGCCAGCATCAGACAGGGGGGAAACATTCAGTACTTC. Amino acid sequence: CASIRQGGNIQYF.

As regards this clone: One junction end does not reproduce the germline sequence, and a read error may be involved. The V gene is TRBV7-9, the J gene TRBJ2-7, with D unclear. This CDR3 contains 13 residues. The V gene's germline CDR1 is SEHNR and CDR2 FQNEAQ (reference sequence). CDR3 DNA: TGTGCCAGCAGCTTAGAAATACCGGTGGTCATGTGCTTC. This sequence encodes CASSLEIPVVMCF. Using reference TRBV7-9 and TRBJ2-7 for the parts outside the CDR3, the full variable domain is DTGVSQNPRHKITKRGQNVTFRCDPISEHNRLYWYRQTLGQGPEFLTYFQNEAQLEKSRLLSDRFSAERPKGSFSTLEIQRTEQGDSAMYLCASSLEIPVVMCFGPGTRLTVT.

V and J are TRBV7-9 and TRBJ2-1; 15 bases agree with TRBD2. CDR1 and CDR2 from the germline V gene are SEHNR and FQNEAQ (reference sequence). V was pared by 5 bases and J by 7 bases, with 3 bases of the junction left unmatched. This CDR3 region has 15 residues. The CDR3 protein is CASSRGLAGGNEQFF. CDR3 DNA: TGTGCCAGCAGCCGAGGACTAGCGGGAGGGAATGAGCAGTTCTTC.

The chain combines TRBV15 with TRBJ2-4; 10 bases fit TRBD1. The CDR3 covers 14 residues. The V and J ends lost 8 bases and 6 bases, in that order; junction bases with no gene match: 7. CDR1 is LNHNV and CDR2 is YYDKDF in the germline V gene (reference sequence). DNA of the CDR3: TGTGCCACCTCTCGGGACAGGGGCGGAAACATTCAGTACTTC. Its protein product is CATSRDRGGNIQYF.